A single count supports the clone carrying this T cell receptor (beta chain). Antigen unknown. The data belong to a study of cytomegalovirus exposure and HLA in healthy donors. Study results and caveats: Sequencing artifact likely explains a cluster of highly shared sequence variants. Analyzed later, most CMV-associated TCR beta chains appeared HLA-restricted.

The study ran its PCR with 60 Vbeta and 13 Jbeta primers. Sequenced by immunoSEQ multiplex PCR; TCRdb stores in-frame clones only, minus some. The sample holds about 83,000 clones, about 79% seen once. Sample: PBMCs. This receptor was obtained from a man in his late teens or twenties in good health and CMV-seropositive.

For the CDR3, the DNA is TGTGCCAGCAGCCTCACAGGGCCCACTGAAGCTTTCTTT. Protein: CASSLTGPTEAFF. The chain joins TRBV11-1 to TRBJ1-1; possible D gene TRBD1, 6 bases. The V gene lost 5 bases and the J gene lost 4 bases, with 11 bases spanning the gap. The CDR3 has 13 amino acids. The germline gives CDR1 SGHAT, CDR2 FQDESV (reference sequence).